This T cell receptor beta chain is from a study of shared clonotypes between healthy human individuals. This CDR3 has 13 residues. V dropped 6 bases and J dropped 4 bases, with 13 bases sitting between them. Germline CDR1 is ENHRY and CDR2 is SYGVKD. Profiled with immunoSEQ multiplex PCR; TCRdb holds only in-frame clones, not every one. The sample has 2 million to 2.5 million clones, around 93% seen once. The chain couples TRBV10-3 to TRBJ2-7, with D possibly being TRBD1 or TRBD2 (6 bases each). The clonotype comes from a man between 18 and 29 years old in good health. Some clones in this sample may be carry-over from other donors' samples. Sequencing input: naive CD4+ T cells from PBMCs. Subset reported: CD45RA+ positively selected. CDR3 sequence reads: CAIRGAGTYEQYF. The CDR3 nucleotides read TGTGCCATCAGGGGGGCCGGGACTTACGAGCAGTACTTC.